These 2 T cell receptor beta chains originate from one sample sequenced in a study of response to subunit inactivated influenza vaccine. TCRdb independently ran MiXCR on the RT-PCR reads; one entry per CDR3 protein. The table shows fewer than 550,000 distinct CDR3 sequences, with approximately 24% occurring only once. The specimen comprised CD4+ T cells sorted from PBMCs, sampled roughly 5 days after vaccination. Every receptor here comes from a man between 45 and 60 years old who received an inactivated influenza vaccine.

The chain combines TRBV7-2 with TRBJ2-2, with D possibly TRBD1 on 6 matching bases. This CDR3 region has 13 residues. Germline assignment: CDR1 SGHTA and CDR2 FQGNSA. With 4 bases removed from V and 6 bases from J, the gap between germline ends came to 9 bases. CDR3 nucleotide sequence: TGTGCCAGCAGCTCGCACAGGGCCGGGGAGCTGTTTTTT. Protein sequence: CASSSHRAGELFF.

This clonotype was recorded a few times. CDR3 region: CASSQDPVTDTQYF. The CDR3 DNA reads TGCGCCAGCAGCCAAGATCCAGTCACAGATACGCAGTATTTT. The chain couples TRBV4-1 to TRBJ2-3; D is ambiguous. The CDR3 totals 14 residues. The germline V gene encodes CDR1 MGHRA and CDR2 YSYEKL. V lost 0 bases, J lost 2 bases, and 6 bases lay in between.